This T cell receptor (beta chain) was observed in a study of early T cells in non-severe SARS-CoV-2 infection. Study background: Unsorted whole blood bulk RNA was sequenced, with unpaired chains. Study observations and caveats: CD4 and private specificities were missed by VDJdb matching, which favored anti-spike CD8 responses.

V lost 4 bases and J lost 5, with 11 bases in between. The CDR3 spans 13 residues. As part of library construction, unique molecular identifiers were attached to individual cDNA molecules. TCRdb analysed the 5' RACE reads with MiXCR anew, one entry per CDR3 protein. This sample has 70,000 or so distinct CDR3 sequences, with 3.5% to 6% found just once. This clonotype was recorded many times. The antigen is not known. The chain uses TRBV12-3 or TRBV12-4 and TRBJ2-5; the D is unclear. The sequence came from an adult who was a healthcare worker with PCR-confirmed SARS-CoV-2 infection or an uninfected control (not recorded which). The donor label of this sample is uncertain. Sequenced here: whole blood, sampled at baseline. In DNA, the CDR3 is TGTGCCAGCAGTTACCTAGGGCAGGAGACCCAGTACTTC. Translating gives CASSYLGQETQYF.